This T cell receptor beta chain is from a study of control samples from healthy donors and cancer patients. CDR1 is MDHEN and CDR2 is SYDVKM in the germline V gene. Trimming removed 6 bases from V and 1 base from J, with 22 bases in between. CDR3 length equals 18 residues. Sequenced by immunoSEQ multiplex PCR; TCRdb stores in-frame clones only, minus some. This sample has 110,000 to 150,000 clones, with 80% to 95% found just once. The origin of this receptor is a man aged 25-40 years in good health. Source material: blood. The chain employs TRBV28 and TRBJ2-4; possibly TRBD1 or TRBD2 for D (5 bases each). CDR3: CASRTGTPFTTAKNIQYF. In DNA, the CDR3 is TGTGCCAGCAGGACCGGGACCCCTTTTACGACGGCCAAAAACATTCAGTACTTC. The entire variable domain, with the rest obtained from reference TRBV28 and TRBJ2-4, is as follows: DVKVTQSSRYLVKRTGEKVFLECVQDMDHENMFWYRQDPGLGLRLIYFSYDVKMKEKGDIPEGYSVSREKKERFSLILESASTNQTSMYLCASRTGTPFTTAKNIQYFGAGTRLSVL.